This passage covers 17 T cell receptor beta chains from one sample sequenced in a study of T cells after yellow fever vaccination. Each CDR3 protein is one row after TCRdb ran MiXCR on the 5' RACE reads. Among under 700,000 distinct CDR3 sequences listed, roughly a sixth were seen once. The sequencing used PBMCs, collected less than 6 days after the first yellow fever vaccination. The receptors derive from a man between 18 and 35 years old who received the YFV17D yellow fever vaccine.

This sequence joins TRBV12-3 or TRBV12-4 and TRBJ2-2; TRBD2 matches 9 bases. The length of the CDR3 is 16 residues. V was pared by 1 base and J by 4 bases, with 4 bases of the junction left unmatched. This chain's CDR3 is CASSLETSGRTGELFF. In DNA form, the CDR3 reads TGTGCCAGCAGTTTAGAGACTAGCGGTCGCACCGGGGAGCTGTTTTTT.

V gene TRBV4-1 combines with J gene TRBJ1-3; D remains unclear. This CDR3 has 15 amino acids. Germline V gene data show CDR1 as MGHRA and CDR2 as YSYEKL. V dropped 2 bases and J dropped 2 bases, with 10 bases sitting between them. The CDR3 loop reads CASSQLHGAGNTIYF. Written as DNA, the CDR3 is TGCGCCAGCAGCCAACTCCACGGGGCTGGAAACACCATATATTTT.

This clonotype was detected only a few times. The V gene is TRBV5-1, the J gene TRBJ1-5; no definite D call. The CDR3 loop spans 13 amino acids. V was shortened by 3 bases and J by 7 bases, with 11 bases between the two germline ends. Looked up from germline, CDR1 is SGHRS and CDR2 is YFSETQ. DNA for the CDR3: TGCGCCAGCAGCTCCCTGCCGGAGCAGCCCCAGCATTTT. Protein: CASSSLPEQPQHF.

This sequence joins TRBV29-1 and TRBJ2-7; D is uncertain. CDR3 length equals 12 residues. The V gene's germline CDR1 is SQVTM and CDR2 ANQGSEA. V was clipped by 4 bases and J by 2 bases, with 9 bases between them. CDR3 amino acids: CSVAWQTYEQYF. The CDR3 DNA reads TGCAGCGTTGCGTGGCAGACCTACGAGCAGTACTTC.

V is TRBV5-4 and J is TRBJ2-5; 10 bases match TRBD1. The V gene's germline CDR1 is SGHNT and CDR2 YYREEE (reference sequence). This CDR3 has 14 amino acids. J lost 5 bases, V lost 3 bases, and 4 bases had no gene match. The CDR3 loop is CASSSGTGDETQYF. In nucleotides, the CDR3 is TGTGCCAGCAGCTCCGGGACAGGGGACGAGACCCAGTACTTC.

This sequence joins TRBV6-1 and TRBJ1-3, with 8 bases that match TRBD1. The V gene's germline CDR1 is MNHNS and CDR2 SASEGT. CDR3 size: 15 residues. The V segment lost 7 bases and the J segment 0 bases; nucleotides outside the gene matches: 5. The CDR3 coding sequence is TGTGCCAGCAACCGACAGGGGAGCTCTGGAAACACCATATATTTT. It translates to CASNRQGSSGNTIYF.

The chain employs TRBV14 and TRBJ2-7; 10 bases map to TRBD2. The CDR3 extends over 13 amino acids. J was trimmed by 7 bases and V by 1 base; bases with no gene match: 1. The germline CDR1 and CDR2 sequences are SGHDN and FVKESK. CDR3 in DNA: TGTGCCAGCAGCCAAGCACTAGCGGGGGAGCAGTACGTC. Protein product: CASSQALAGEQYV.

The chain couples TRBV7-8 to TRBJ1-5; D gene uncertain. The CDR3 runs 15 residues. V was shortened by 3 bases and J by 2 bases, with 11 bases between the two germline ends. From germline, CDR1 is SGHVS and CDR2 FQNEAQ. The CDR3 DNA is TGTGCCAGCAGCTTTTGGGGTTCGGGCAATCAGCCCCAGCATTTT. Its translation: CASSFWGSGNQPQHF.

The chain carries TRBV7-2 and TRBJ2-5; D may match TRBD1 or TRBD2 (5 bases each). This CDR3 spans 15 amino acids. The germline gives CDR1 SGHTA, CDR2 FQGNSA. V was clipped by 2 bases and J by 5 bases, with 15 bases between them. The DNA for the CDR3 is TGTGCCAGCAGCTTAAGTATGCAGGGCGGGGAGACCCAGTACTTC. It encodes CASSLSMQGGETQYF.

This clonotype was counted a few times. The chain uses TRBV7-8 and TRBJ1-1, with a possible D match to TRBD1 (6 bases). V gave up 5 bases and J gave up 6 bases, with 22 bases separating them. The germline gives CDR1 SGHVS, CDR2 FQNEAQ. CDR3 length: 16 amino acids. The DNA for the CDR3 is TGTGCCAGCAGCCCCCCCAGGACACAGGGTAAACCTGAAGCTTTCTTT. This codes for CASSPPRTQGKPEAFF. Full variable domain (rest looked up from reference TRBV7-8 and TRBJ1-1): GAGVSQSPRYKVAKRGQDVALRCDPISGHVSLFWYQQALGQGPEFLTYFQNEAQLDKSGLPSDRFFAERPEGSVSTLKIQRTQQEDSAVYLCASSPPRTQGKPEAFFGQGTRLTVV.

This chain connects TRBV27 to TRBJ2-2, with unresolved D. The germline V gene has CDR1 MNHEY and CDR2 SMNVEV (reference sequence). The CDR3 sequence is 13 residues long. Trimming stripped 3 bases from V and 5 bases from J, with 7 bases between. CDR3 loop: CASSFQATGELFF. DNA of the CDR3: TGTGCCAGCAGTTTCCAGGCGACCGGGGAGCTGTTTTTT.

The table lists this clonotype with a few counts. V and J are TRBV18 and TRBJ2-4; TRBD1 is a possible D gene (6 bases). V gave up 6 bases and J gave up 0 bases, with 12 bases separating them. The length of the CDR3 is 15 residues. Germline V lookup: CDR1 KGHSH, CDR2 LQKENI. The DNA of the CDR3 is TGTGCCAGCTCCCCAACAGGGATAGCCAAAAACATTCAGTACTTC. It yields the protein CASSPTGIAKNIQYF.

CDR3 nucleotide sequence: TGTGCCAGCAGCTTAGGGCTAGCGGGGGCGCGGGAGCAGTTCTTC. This sequence encodes CASSLGLAGAREQFF. This rearrangement joins TRBV7-9 to TRBJ2-1; TRBD2 aligns across 10 bases. The CDR3 consists of 15 residues. V gave up 1 base and J gave up 10 bases; unmatched junction bases: 7. Per germline, CDR1 SEHNR and CDR2 FQNEAQ (reference sequence).

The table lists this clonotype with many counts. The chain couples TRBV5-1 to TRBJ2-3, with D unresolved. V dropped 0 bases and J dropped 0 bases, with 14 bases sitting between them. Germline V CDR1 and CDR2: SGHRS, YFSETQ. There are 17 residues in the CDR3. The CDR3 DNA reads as TGCGCCAGCAGCTTGGGCAGAAACTTCTTTAGCACAGATACGCAGTATTTT. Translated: CASSLGRNFFSTDTQYF.

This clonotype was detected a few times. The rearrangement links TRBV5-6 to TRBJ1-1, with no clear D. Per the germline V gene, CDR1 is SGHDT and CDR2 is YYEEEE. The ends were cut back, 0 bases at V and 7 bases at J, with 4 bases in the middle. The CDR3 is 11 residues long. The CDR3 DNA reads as TGTGCCAGCAGCTTGGAAGATGAAGCTTTCTTT. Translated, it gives CASSLEDEAFF.

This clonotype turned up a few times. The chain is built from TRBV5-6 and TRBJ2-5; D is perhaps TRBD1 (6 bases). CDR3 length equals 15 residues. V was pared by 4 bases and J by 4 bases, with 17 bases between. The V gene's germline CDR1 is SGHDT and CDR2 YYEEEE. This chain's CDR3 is CASSAVTGRAETQYF. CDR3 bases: TGTGCCAGCAGCGCCGTTACAGGGCGGGCAGAGACCCAGTACTTC.

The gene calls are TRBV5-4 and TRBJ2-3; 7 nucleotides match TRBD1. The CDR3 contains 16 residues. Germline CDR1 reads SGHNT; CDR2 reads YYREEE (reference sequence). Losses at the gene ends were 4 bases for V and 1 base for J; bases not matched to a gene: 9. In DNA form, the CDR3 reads TGTGCCAGCAGCACCCTAAGTACAGGGGGCACAGATACGCAGTATTTT. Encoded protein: CASSTLSTGGTDTQYF. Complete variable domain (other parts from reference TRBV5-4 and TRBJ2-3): ETGVTQSPTHLIKTRGQQVTLRCSSQSGHNTVSWYQQALGQGPQFIFQYYREEENGRGNFPPRFSGLQFPNYSSELNVNALELDDSALYLCASSTLSTGGTDTQYFGPGTRLTVL.